The clone carrying this TCR beta chain was counted a single time. Here immunoSEQ multiplex PCR was the method, and the copy in TCRdb shows in-frame clones only, minus some. Here the sample spans roughly 170,000 clones, more than 65% being singletons. This entry is derived from a study of blood T cell repertoires in COVID-19. The CDR3 loop spans 13 amino acids. CDR1 is SGHKS, CDR2 YYEKEE, per germline (reference sequence). Trimming removed 3 bases at V and 8 bases at J, with 9 bases between. The rearrangement uses TRBV5-5 and TRBJ1-6; perhaps TRBD1 as D (6 bases). The sample taken for sequencing was PBMCs or T cells enriched from blood (not recorded which). This TCR came from a man aged 55 to 69 who had recovered from COVID-19. The CDR3 region has the DNA TGTGCCAGCAGCTGGGACATAGATTCACCCCTCCACTTT. This gives the protein CASSWDIDSPLHF.